This entry lists 7 T cell receptor beta chains sequenced from one sample in a study of blood T cell repertoires in COVID-19. Assay: immunoSEQ multiplex PCR; the TCRdb copy retains only in-frame clones and omits some. The sample holds 120,000 or so clones, around 81% seen once. The sample taken for sequencing was peripheral blood. The receptor source for this set is a man aged 30-40 years with COVID-19, enrolled during active disease.

V is TRBV4-3 and J is TRBJ1-2; D possibly corresponds to TRBD1 (6 bases). Germline V gene lookup returns CDR1 LGHNA and CDR2 YSLEER. Deletions cut 5 bases from V and 4 bases from J, with 14 bases between. The CDR3 spans 14 residues. The CDR3 DNA reads as TGCGCCAGCAGCTACGTGGGGGCGACCTATGGCTACACCTTC. It is translated as CASSYVGATYGYTF.

J is TRBJ2-3 and V is TRBV4-1, with TRBD2 matching over 9 bases. This CDR3 spans 15 amino acids. Trimming at V came to 1 base and at J to 3 bases, leaving 2 bases not matched to a gene. Germline loops: CDR1 MGHRA, CDR2 YSYEKL. The CDR3 is CASSQGTSETDTQYF. The DNA for the CDR3 is TGCGCCAGCAGCCAAGGGACTAGCGAAACAGATACGCAGTATTTT.

The rearrangement uses TRBV2 and TRBJ1-3; D is unresolved. The CDR3 sequence is 11 residues long. In germline, CDR1 is SNHLY, CDR2 FYNNEI. V was cut by 2 bases and J by 8 bases, with 4 bases left in between. The CDR3 spells CASSETDTIYF. The DNA for the CDR3 is TGTGCCAGCAGTGAAACGGACACCATATATTTT. Full variable domain (missing parts from reference TRBV2 and TRBJ1-3): EPEVTQTPSHQVTQMGQEVILRCVPISNHLYFYWYRQILGQKVEFLVSFYNNEISEKSEIFDDQFSVERPDGSNFTLKIRSTKLEDSAMYFCASSETDTIYFGEGSWLTVV.

This clone appeared many times. This sequence joins TRBV7-9 and TRBJ2-5, with D perhaps TRBD2 (6 bases). Per the germline V gene, CDR1 is SEHNR and CDR2 is FQNEAQ (reference sequence). Between the trimmed V and J ends, which lost 3 bases and 2 bases, there was a span of 10 bases. The CDR3 is made up of 14 amino acids. CDR3 sequence reads: CASSLSGGQETQYF. CDR3 DNA: TGTGCCAGCAGCTTGTCAGGAGGGCAAGAGACCCAGTACTTC. Variable domain in full (rest from reference TRBV7-9 and TRBJ2-5): DTGVSQNPRHKITKRGQNVTFRCDPISEHNRLYWYRQTLGQGPEFLTYFQNEAQLEKSRLLSDRFSAERPKGSFSTLEIQRTEQGDSAMYLCASSLSGGQETQYFGPGTRLLVL.

V gene TRBV18 combines with J gene TRBJ2-1; 10 bases fit TRBD2. The CDR3 is made up of 15 amino acids. V shed 9 bases and J 1 base; nucleotides not matched to a gene: 6. From germline, CDR1 is KGHSH and CDR2 LQKENI. The CDR3 protein is CASSERGGSYNEQFF. CDR3 DNA sequence: TGTGCCAGTTCAGAGCGGGGGGGATCCTACAATGAGCAGTTCTTC. The full variable domain, with the rest looked up from reference TRBV18 and TRBJ2-1, is NAGVMQNPRHLVRRRGQEARLRCSPMKGHSHVYWYRQLPEEGLKFMVYLQKENIIDESGMPKERFSAEFPKEGPSILRIQQVVRGDSAAYFCASSERGGSYNEQFFGPGTRLTVL.

V gene TRBV4-1 combines with J gene TRBJ2-1; 13 bases match TRBD2. This CDR3 spans 16 amino acids. Germline V lookup: CDR1 MGHRA, CDR2 YSYEKL. With V trimmed by 5 bases and J by 13 bases, 14 bases remained unmatched. CDR3 in amino acids: CASSLGGGLAGRTQFF. CDR3 DNA sequence: TGCGCCAGCAGCTTGGGGGGGGGACTAGCGGGACGGACTCAGTTCTTC.

J is TRBJ1-2 and V is TRBV11-3, with no clear D. CDR3 size: 13 residues. V dropped 5 bases and J dropped 8 bases, with 15 bases sitting between them. Germline V gives CDR1 SGHNT, CDR2 YENEEA. The CDR3 coding sequence is TGTGCCAGCAGCATTGCCGAAGTAAGCGGCTACACCTTC. Translated, it gives CASSIAEVSGYTF.